The present TCR beta chain was sequenced within a study of shared clonotypes between healthy human individuals. Sequencing was performed with immunoSEQ multiplex PCR; in TCRdb, only in-frame clones are kept and a portion is missing. The sample has around 2.5 million clones; over 85% are singletons. V dropped 0 bases and J dropped 13; count of bases not matched to a gene: 6. CDR3 length: 13 amino acids. The germline V gene encodes CDR1 LNHNV and CDR2 YYDKDF (reference sequence). The genes are TRBV15 and TRBJ2-1; 7 bases line up with TRBD1. This receptor was identified in a man between 18 and 29 years old in good health. Some clones in this sample may be carry-over from other donors' samples. Sequencing was done on a sample of naive CD4+ T cells from PBMCs. Subset noted: CD45RA+ positively selected. The CDR3 coding sequence is TGTGCCACCAGCAGAGATGTGGGGACAGAACAGTTCTTC. It is translated as CATSRDVGTEQFF.